This T cell receptor beta chain was identified in a study of T cell responses to AZD1222 COVID-19 vaccine (dated by TCRdb to about 2021). Turning to the overall study: TCR sequencing was performed for some 250 trial participants, of whom roughly 200 were given two doses of AZD1222 and some 26 were given two doses of MenACWY control vaccine. Enrollment into the trials was organized by age into subgroups of 18-55, 56-69 and 70-plus years, and those subgroups contained about 150, 27 and 61 TCR-sequenced participants, respectively. Study-wide conclusions, independent of this receptor: In the small 56-69-year group, the increase in depth fell short of significance, most likely because of low power. Participants were mostly white British and included more females than males, and it was suggested by the authors that clonal diversity may have been underestimated. Spike-specific TCR breadth and depth rose significantly after two AZD1222 doses compared with day 0 and with MenACWY recipients. Reportedly, almost half of the unique spike-specific TCRs recognized epitopes lying outside the regions that are mutated in the B.1.351 and B.1.1.7 variants. Vaccine-associated CD4 TCRs spanned the whole spike protein, with dominant responses in regions 160-218 and 743-854. Conclusions about previously exposed vaccinees are limited, since just five to seven AZD1222 recipients were seropositive for SARS-CoV-2 at baseline. Because no day 14 peak-response samples were available, repertoires were characterized only after the peak T cell response.

According to the study, the label for this sample's time point signals: about 28 days (+/-7) after the second vaccine dose. AZD1222 recipients with second doses at about 4 weeks or about 12 weeks were pooled, because spike-specific TCR depth and breadth did not differ between schedules. Vaccinee samples were obtained from the UK trials COV001 and COV002, which included a single-blind randomized controlled phase 2/3 trial of AZD1222 (ChAdOx1 nCoV-19) in healthy adults. Trial participant PBMC samples were collected at day 0 and day 28 after the second dose for TCRbeta chain sequencing. Worth noting for this clone: It lacks a known antigen. The sample holds no much larger clone one base away, and base qualities are not on file.

Cut back by 2 bases and 4 bases, the V and J ends lie 5 bases apart. From the cysteine up to the phenylalanine, the CDR3 has a length of 11 residues. Only the CDR3 part of the read is kept: 33 bases, read in frame from the first base. The germline V gene (reference sequence) sets CDR1 to GTSNPN and CDR2 to SVGIG. The CDR3 regions of human TCRbeta chains were subjected to immunosequencing. As for the original processing: Repertoire TCRs were matched against a reference library of SARS-CoV-2-specific TCRs generated with the MIRA antigen-specificity platform. Breadth meant the fraction of unique TCRs that were SARS-CoV-2-associated, whereas depth meant the fraction of total T cells that were SARS-CoV-2-associated. Each spike-specific TCR was assigned to its reactive spike region and to a CD4 or CD8 class using the MIRA data. Log10-transformed breadth and depth values were compared by one-way ANOVA with Sidak's multiple comparisons tests. TCRdb took over this immuneACCESS table, retaining in-frame rearrangements with V and J assigned. Such tables are incomplete; in checked studies, under half of the missing clones stem from an unresolved V gene, and the remainder is unexplained. That table is the source of V, J and clone size, and D and trimming were worked out from the DNA. The sample data list roughly 77,000 clones, and roughly nine tenths of these were observed just once. The top ten clonotypes cover 3.3% of the sample.

The clonotype was recovered from an adult who received the AZD1222 COVID-19 vaccine. The rearrangement joined TRBV30 to TRBJ1-2; a tentative D call is TRBD1 (5 bases match). The source was peripheral blood, collected 28 days after the second AZD1222 dose. The CDR3 protein: CAWSTGYGYTF. Read as DNA, the sequence is TGTGCCTGGAGTACAGGCTATGGCTACACCTTC.